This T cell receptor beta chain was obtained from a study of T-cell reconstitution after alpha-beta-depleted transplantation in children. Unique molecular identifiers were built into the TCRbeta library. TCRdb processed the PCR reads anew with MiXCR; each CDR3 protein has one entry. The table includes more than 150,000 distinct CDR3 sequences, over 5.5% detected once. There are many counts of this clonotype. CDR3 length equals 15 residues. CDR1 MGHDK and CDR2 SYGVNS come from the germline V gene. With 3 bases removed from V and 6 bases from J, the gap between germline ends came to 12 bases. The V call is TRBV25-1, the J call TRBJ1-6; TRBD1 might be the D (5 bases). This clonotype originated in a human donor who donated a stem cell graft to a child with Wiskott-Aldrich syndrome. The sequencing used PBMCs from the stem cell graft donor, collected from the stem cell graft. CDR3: CASSDTGGGNSPLHF. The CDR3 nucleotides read TGTGCCAGCAGTGATACTGGGGGAGGTAATTCACCCCTCCACTTT.